Listed below are T cell receptor beta chains from one sample, sequenced in a study of blood T cell repertoires in COVID-19. The protocol was immunoSEQ multiplex PCR, while the TCRdb copy is restricted to in-frame clones and leaves out a portion. Here the sample spans some 300,000 clones, roughly 91% being singletons. Sequencing was carried out using PBMCs or T cells enriched from blood (not recorded which). The receptors here all came from a woman aged 30 to 39 who had recovered from COVID-19. Each CDR3 is given with its conserved first and last residue. D genes are given only for firm matches. Rows give clone size only sometimes, using once, few, many, or a class for an expanded clone.

NA	13	NA	TRBV19	TRBJ2-7	TGTGCCAGCTCCTATGACAGCTCCTACGAGCAGTACTTC	CASSYDSSYEQYF
once	14	NA	TRBV19	TRBJ1-4	TGTGCCAGTAGTTACACCGGGGGGGATGAAAAACTGTTTTTT	CASSYTGGDEKLFF
NA	14	NA	TRBV30	TRBJ2-7	TGTGCCTGGACCGAAGACAGGAGCTCCTACGAGCAGTACTTC	CAWTEDRSSYEQYF
NA	15	NA	TRBV7-2	TRBJ1-3	TGTGCCAGCAGCCGGGACATTCTCTCTGGAAACACCATATATTTT	CASSRDILSGNTIYF
NA	14	NA	TRBV7-8	TRBJ1-1	TGTGCCAGCAGCTTAGCGGGCAGGGACACTGAAGCTTTCTTT	CASSLAGRDTEAFF
NA	16	TRBD1	TRBV7-8	TRBJ1-2	TGTGCCAGCAGCTTGGGACAGGGAACCATTAACTATGGCTACACCTTC	CASSLGQGTINYGYTF
NA	15	NA	TRBV7-9	TRBJ2-1	TGTGCCAGCAGCTTAACAGCGGGCTCCTACAATGAGCAGTTCTTC	CASSLTAGSYNEQFF
many	16	TRBD2	TRBV4-2	TRBJ2-1	TGTGCCAGCAGCCTTGATAGCGGGTCCACCTACAATGAGCAGTTCTTC	CASSLDSGSTYNEQFF
NA	18	NA	TRBV25-1	TRBJ2-7	TGTGCCAGCAGTGAATATGTAGGAGCGGCCTACTCTGGTTACGAGCAGTACTTC	CASSEYVGAAYSGYEQYF
NA	16	NA	TRBV7-9	TRBJ1-4	TGTGCCAGCAGCTCCTCAGGGGAGGGTTTAGATGAAAAACTGTTTTTT	CASSSSGEGLDEKLFF
NA	14	NA	TRBV7-2	TRBJ1-2	TGTGCCAGCAGCTTAGGTACGCGCGGCTATGGCTACACCTTC	CASSLGTRGYGYTF
NA	12	TRBD1	TRBV2	TRBJ2-7	TGTGCCAGCAAAAGACAGGGTTGGGAGCAGTACTTC	CASKRQGWEQYF
NA	13	NA	TRBV29-1	TRBJ2-7	TGCAGGGCGGGACACAGCTTCTCCTACGAGCAGTACTTC	CRAGHSFSYEQYF
NA	12	NA	TRBV5-4	TRBJ2-3	TGTGCCAGCAGCCTCTCTACAGATACGCAGTATTTT	CASSLSTDTQYF
NA	13	NA	TRBV7-2	TRBJ2-1	TGTGCCAGCAGCTTAGAGCCCCGTGATGAGCAGTTCTTC	CASSLEPRDEQFF
NA	17	TRBD1	TRBV9	TRBJ2-2	TGTGCCAGCAGCGTAGTGGCAGGGGGCTTGAACACCGGGGAGCTGTTTTTT	CASSVVAGGLNTGELFF
NA	16	TRBD1	TRBV6-5	TRBJ2-5	TGTGCCAGCAGTTACCTCGGACAGGACGTCCTGGAGACCCAGTACTTC	CASSYLGQDVLETQYF
NA	15	NA	TRBV18	TRBJ2-7	TGTGCCAGCTCACCACCGGCTCTGCAAGACTACGAGCAGTACTTC	CASSPPALQDYEQYF
NA	14	TRBD1	TRBV4-1	TRBJ1-3	TGCGCCAGCAGCGACAGGGGGCTTGGAAACACCATATATTTT	CASSDRGLGNTIYF
once	19	TRBD2	TRBV27	TRBJ2-2	TGTGCCAGCAGTTTATCCCTCCTTGGTAGCGGGAGTCTCACCGGGGAGCTGTTTTTT	CASSLSLLGSGSLTGELFF
NA	19	NA	TRBV24-1	TRBJ1-2	TGTGCCACCAGTGATTTGCTTAGCAGGAGTGGCGCTCGGGGGAATGGCTACACCTTC	CATSDLLSRSGARGNGYTF
NA	16	NA	TRBV4-1	TRBJ2-1	TGCGCCAGCAGCCAAGAAAGGGACTTCTCCTACAATGAGCAGTTCTTC	CASSQERDFSYNEQFF
NA	16	TRBD2	TRBV11-2	TRBJ2-5	TGTGCCAGCAGCTTAGGCATAGCGGGAGTGGGCGAGACCCAGTACTTC	CASSLGIAGVGETQYF
NA	17	NA	TRBV28	TRBJ1-4	TGTGCCAGCAGTTGGACACAATACCCGTTAGCTAATGAAAAACTGTTTTTT	CASSWTQYPLANEKLFF
NA	10	NA	TRBV10-2	TRBJ2-1	TGCGCCAGCAGTGGTACAGAGCAGTTCTTC	CASSGTEQFF
NA	12	NA	TRBV28	TRBJ1-2	TGTGCCAGCAGCCGCTATTACTATGGCTACACCTTC	CASSRYYYGYTF
NA	17	TRBD2	TRBV4-1	TRBJ2-3	TGCGCCAGCAGCCAAGGTTCTAGCGGAATTAGCACAGATACGCAGTATTTT	CASSQGSSGISTDTQYF
NA	15	TRBD2	TRBV6-5	TRBJ2-1	TGTGCCAGCAGTTACGGTCTAGCGGGTTTGGATGAGCAGTTCTTC	CASSYGLAGLDEQFF
NA	13	NA	TRBV21-1	TRBJ1-1	TGTGCCAGCAGCAAAAGGGGGAACACTGAAGCTTTCTTT	CASSKRGNTEAFF
NA	14	NA	TRBV28	TRBJ1-2	TGTGCCAGCAGGTCGGCAGGGATACGTTATGGCTACACCTTC	CASRSAGIRYGYTF
NA	17	TRBD2	TRBV27	TRBJ2-7	TGTGCCAGCAGTTTAATTCCCCTCGGGGCGGGAGCTGACGAGCAGTACTTC	CASSLIPLGAGADEQYF
NA	16	TRBD1	TRBV7-8	TRBJ1-2	TGTGCCAGCAGCCCGACAGGGACAGAATTCTTTTGGGGCTACACCTTC	CASSPTGTEFFWGYTF
NA	12	NA	TRBV28	TRBJ2-7	TGTGCCAGCAGTTTTGGGCAGAACGAGCAGTACTTC	CASSFGQNEQYF
NA	16	NA	TRBV28	TRBJ1-3	TGTGCCAGCAGTTTGTTGGGAGGGTACTCTGGAAACACCATATATTTT	CASSLLGGYSGNTIYF
few	11	NA	TRBV12-5	TRBJ1-1	TGTGCTAGTGGCCTGGACAGTGAAGCTTTCTTT	CASGLDSEAFF